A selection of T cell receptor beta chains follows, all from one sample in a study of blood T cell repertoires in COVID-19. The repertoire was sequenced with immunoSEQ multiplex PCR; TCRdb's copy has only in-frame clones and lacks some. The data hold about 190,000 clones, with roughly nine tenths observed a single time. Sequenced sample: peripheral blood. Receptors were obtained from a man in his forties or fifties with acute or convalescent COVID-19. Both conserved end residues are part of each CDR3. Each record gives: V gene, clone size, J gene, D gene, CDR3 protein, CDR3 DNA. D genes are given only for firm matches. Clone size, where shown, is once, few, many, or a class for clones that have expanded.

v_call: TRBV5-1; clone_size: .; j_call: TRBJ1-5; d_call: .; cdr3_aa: CASSSQPNQPQHF; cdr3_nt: TGCGCCAGCAGCTCACAGCCGAATCAGCCCCAGCATTTT
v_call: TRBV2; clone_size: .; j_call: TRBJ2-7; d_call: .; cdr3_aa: CASSEPVAEISYEQYF; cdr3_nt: TGTGCCAGCAGTGAACCGGTAGCGGAAATATCCTACGAGCAGTACTTC
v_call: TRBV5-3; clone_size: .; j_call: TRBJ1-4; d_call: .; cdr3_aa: CAPTKGATNEKLFF; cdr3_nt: TGTGCCCCCACGAAGGGGGCAACTAATGAAAAACTGTTTTTT
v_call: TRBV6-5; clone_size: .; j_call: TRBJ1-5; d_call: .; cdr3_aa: CASSSTGADQPQHF; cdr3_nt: TGTGCCAGCAGTTCGACAGGAGCCGATCAGCCCCAGCATTTT
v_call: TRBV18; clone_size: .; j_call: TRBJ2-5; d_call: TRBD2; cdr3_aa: CASSRTSGEETQYF; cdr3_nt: TGTGCCAGCTCCCGGACTAGCGGGGAAGAGACCCAGTACTTC
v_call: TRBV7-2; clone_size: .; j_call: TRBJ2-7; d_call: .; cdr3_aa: CASSLFAVTYEQYF; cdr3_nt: TGTGCCAGCAGCTTATTTGCAGTCACCTACGAGCAGTACTTC
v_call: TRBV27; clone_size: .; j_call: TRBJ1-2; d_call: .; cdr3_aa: CASSLMAGDYGYTF; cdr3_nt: TGTGCCAGCAGTTTAATGGCAGGGGACTATGGCTACACCTTC
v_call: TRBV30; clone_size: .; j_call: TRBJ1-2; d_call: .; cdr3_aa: CALLTGFNYGYTF; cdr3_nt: TGTGCCTTGCTGACAGGATTTAACTATGGCTACACCTTC
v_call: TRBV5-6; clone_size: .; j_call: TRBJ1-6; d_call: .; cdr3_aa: CASTEKRQVYNSPLHF; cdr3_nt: TGTGCCAGCACCGAAAAGCGACAGGTCTATAATTCACCCCTCCACTTT
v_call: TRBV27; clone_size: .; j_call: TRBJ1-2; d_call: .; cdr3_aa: CASSSGGVYGYTF; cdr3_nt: TGTGCCAGCAGTTCAGGAGGGGTCTATGGCTACACCTTC
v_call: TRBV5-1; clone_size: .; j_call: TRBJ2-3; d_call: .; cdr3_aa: CASNDPGSTDTQYF; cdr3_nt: TGCGCCAGCAATGATCCGGGAAGCACAGATACGCAGTATTTT
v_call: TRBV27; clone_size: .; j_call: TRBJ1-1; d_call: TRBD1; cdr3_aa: CASSSGGWAFF; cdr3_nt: TGTGCCAGCAGTTCAGGGGGGTGGGCTTTCTTT
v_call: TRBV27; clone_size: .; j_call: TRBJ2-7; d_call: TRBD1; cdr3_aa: CASSSARTGKSISPHEQYF; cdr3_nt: TGTGCCAGCAGTTCGGCTCGGACAGGGAAGAGCATATCCCCCCACGAGCAGTACTTC
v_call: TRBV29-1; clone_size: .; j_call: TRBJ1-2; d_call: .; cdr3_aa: CSVEVQVGYGYTF; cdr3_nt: TGCAGCGTTGAGGTCCAGGTGGGCTATGGCTACACCTTC
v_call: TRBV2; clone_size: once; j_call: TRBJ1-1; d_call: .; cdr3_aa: CASSESGGRTEAFF; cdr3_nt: TGTGCCAGCAGTGAATCGGGGGGGAGGACTGAAGCTTTCTTT
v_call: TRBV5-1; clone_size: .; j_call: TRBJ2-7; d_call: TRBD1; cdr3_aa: CASSPGQGGYEQYF; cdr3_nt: TGCGCCAGCAGCCCGGGACAGGGCGGCTACGAGCAGTACTTC
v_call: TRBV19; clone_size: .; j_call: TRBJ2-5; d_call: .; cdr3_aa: CASSQGARLLETQYF; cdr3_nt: TGTGCCAGTAGTCAAGGGGCACGGCTTTTAGAGACCCAGTACTTC
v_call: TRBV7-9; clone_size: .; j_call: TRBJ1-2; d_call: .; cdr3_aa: CASSLNAGEYGYTF; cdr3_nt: TGTGCCAGCAGCTTAAATGCGGGGGAGTATGGCTACACCTTC
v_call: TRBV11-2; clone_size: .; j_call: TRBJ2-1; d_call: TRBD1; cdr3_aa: CASGQGLNEQFF; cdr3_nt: TGTGCCAGCGGACAGGGTCTCAATGAGCAGTTCTTC
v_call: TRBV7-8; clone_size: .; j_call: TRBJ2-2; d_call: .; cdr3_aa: CASSGRQDTGELFF; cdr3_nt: TGTGCCAGCAGCGGTCGACAGGACACCGGGGAGCTGTTTTTT
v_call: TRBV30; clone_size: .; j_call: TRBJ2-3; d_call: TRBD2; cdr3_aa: CAWSVTSGGRDTQYF; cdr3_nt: TGTGCCTGGAGTGTCACTAGCGGGGGACGAGATACGCAGTATTTT
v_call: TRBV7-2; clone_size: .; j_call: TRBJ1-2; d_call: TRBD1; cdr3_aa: CASSLDGTAQNYGYTF; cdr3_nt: TGTGCCAGCAGCTTAGACGGGACAGCACAGAACTATGGCTACACCTTC
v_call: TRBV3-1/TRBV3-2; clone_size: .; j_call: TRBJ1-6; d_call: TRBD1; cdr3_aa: CASSHPPGQGNSPLHF; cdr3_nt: TGTGCCAGCAGCCATCCTCCGGGACAGGGAAATTCACCCCTCCACTTT
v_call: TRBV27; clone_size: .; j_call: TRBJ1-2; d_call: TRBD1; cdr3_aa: CATGQRVLGYGYTF; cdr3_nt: TGTGCCACGGGACAGCGAGTCTTAGGGTATGGCTACACCTTC
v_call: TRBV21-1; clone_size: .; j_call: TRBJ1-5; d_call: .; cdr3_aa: CASSNAGGGIPQPQHF; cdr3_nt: TGTGCCAGCAGCAATGCGGGGGGGGGAATCCCTCAGCCCCAGCATTTT
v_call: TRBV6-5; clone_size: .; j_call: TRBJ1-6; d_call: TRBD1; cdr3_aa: CASRQDRGNSPLHF; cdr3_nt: TGTGCCAGCAGACAGGACAGGGGTAATTCACCCCTCCACTTT
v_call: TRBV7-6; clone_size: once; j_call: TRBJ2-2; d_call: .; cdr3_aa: CASSLAAGTPGELFF; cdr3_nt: TGTGCCAGCAGCTTAGCTGCAGGAACGCCCGGGGAGCTGTTTTTT
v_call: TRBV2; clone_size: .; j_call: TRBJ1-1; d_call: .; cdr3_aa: CASTGPGERYTEAFF; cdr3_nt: TGTGCCAGCACCGGCCCCGGAGAAAGGTATACTGAAGCTTTCTTT
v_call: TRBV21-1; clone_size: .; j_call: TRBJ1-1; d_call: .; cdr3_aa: CASSNRGQTNLNTEAFF; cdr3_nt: TGTGCCAGCAGCAATAGAGGACAGACCAACTTGAACACTGAAGCTTTCTTT
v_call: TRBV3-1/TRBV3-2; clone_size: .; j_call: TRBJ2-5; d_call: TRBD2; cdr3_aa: CASSPSGGLAGVGTSAQYF; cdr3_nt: TGTGCCAGCAGCCCCTCAGGCGGACTAGCGGGGGTGGGGACCTCGGCCCAGTACTTC
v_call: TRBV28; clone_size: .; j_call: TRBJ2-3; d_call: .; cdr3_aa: CASSLPDSFLSTDTQYF; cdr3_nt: TGTGCCAGCAGTTTACCAGACAGTTTTTTGAGCACAGATACGCAGTATTTT
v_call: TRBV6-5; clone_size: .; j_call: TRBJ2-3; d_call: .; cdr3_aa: CATSRQGTDTQYF; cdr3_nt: TGTGCCACCAGTCGACAGGGCACAGATACGCAGTATTTT
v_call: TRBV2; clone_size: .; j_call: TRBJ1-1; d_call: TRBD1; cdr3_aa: CASSGQGLGTEAFF; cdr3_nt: TGTGCCAGCAGTGGACAGGGATTGGGCACTGAAGCTTTCTTT
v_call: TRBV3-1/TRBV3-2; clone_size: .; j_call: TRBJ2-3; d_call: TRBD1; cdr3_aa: CASRLGQGGGDTQYF; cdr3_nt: TGTGCCAGCAGACTCGGACAGGGTGGGGGAGATACGCAGTATTTT
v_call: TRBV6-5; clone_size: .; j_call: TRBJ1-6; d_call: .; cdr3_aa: CASSSGHSLNSPLHF; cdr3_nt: TGTGCCAGCAGTTCGGGACATTCGCTTAATTCACCCCTCCACTTT
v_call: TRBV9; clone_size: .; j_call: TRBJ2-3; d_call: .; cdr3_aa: CASSALRGATQYF; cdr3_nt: TGTGCCAGCAGCGCACTCAGGGGGGCAACGCAGTATTTT
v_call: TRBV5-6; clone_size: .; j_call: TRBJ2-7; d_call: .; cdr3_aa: CASSFGLNYEQYF; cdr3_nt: TGTGCCAGCAGCTTCGGACTGAACTACGAGCAGTACTTC
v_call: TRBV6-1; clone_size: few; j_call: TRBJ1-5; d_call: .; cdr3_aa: CASSDVPGLHQPQHF; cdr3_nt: TGTGCCAGCAGTGATGTACCGGGACTCCATCAGCCCCAGCATTTT
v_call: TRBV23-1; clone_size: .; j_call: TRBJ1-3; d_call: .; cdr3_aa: CASSQWGQSSGNTIYF; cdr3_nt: TGCGCCAGCAGTCAATGGGGACAAAGCTCTGGAAACACCATATATTTT
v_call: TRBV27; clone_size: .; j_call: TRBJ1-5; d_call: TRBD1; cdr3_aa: CASSPSRGPYSNQPQHF; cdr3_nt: TGTGCCAGCAGCCCATCCAGGGGGCCTTATAGCAATCAGCCCCAGCATTTT
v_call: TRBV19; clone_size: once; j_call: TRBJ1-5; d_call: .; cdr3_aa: CASSTPWAQPQHF; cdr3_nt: TGTGCCAGTAGTACCCCATGGGCCCAGCCCCAGCATTTT
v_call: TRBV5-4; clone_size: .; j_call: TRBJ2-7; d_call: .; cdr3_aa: CASSLGGSPFGEQYF; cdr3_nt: TGTGCCAGCAGCCTGGGAGGCTCACCCTTCGGCGAGCAGTACTTC
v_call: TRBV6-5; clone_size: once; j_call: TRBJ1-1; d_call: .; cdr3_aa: CASSSTGFTEAFF; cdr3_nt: TGTGCCAGCAGCTCTACAGGGTTTACTGAAGCTTTCTTT
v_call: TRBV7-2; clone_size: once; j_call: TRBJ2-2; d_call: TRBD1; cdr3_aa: CASSLEQGRTGELFF; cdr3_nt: TGTGCCAGCAGCTTAGAACAGGGGAGAACCGGGGAGCTGTTTTTT
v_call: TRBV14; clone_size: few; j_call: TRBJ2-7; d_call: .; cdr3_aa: CASSQRRELYF; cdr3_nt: TGTGCCAGCAGCCAGCGACGGGAGCTGTACTTC
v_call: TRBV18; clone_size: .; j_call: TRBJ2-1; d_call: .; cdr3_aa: CASSPPSLAHNEQFF; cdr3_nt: TGTGCCAGCTCACCACCATCCCTAGCGCACAATGAGCAGTTCTTC
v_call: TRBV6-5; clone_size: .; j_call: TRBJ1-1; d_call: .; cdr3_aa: CASSPTGGLGTEAFF; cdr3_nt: TGTGCCAGCAGTCCTACGGGGGGATTAGGCACTGAAGCTTTCTTT
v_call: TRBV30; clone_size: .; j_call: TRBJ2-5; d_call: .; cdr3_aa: CAWSDSDRDKTQYF; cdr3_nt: TGTGCCTGGAGTGATTCGGACAGAGACAAGACCCAGTACTTC
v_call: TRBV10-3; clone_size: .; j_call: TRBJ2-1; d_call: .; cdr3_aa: CAISEWQVPYNEQFF; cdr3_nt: TGTGCCATCAGTGAGTGGCAGGTCCCTTACAATGAGCAGTTCTTC